This T cell receptor beta chain was retrieved from a study of blood T cell repertoires in COVID-19. Across the whole study: Acute-phase and convalescent COVID-19 samples originated in the United States, Italy and Spain.

The data were produced by immunoSEQ multiplex PCR, yet TCRdb's version contains in-frame clones alone and is incomplete. In the table there are fewer than 200,000 clones, around nine tenths of which are singletons. This CDR3 spans 14 amino acids. From germline, CDR1 is SGHKS and CDR2 YYEKEE (reference sequence). Trimming removed 3 bases from V and 3 bases from J, with 10 bases in between. This chain joins TRBV5-5 and TRBJ1-5; TRBD1 might be the D (6 bases). What was sequenced was peripheral blood. The clonotype was recovered from a woman aged 70 to 79 with COVID-19, enrolled during active disease. As DNA, the CDR3 is TGTGCCAGCAGCTCGCGACAGGACAATCAGCCCCAGCATTTT. Translation gives CASSSRQDNQPQHF.